This TCR beta chain emerged from a study of T cells in Graves' hyperthyroidism and ophthalmopathy. Study-wide background: Peripheral blood was taken when the disease was first diagnosed, before any treatment began.

V shed 7 bases, J shed 9 bases, and the junction held 15 bases outside the gene matches. There are 16 residues in the CDR3. Germline V gives CDR1 MNHEY, CDR2 SVGEGT. This clonotype was recorded a few times. What it binds is not known. Study outcomes and limitations: Before onset, ophthalmopathy was predicted by the model a median roughly 6.8 months earlier. Most clonotypes expanded in the thyroid (above 0.001) were also present in blood.

Researchers barred patients who had uncontrolled infection, other autoimmune disease, pregnancy or lactation. TCR beta CDR3 regions were amplified from RNA transcripts. A first-round RT-PCR of the TCR CDR3 used the HTBI primer set. One entry per CDR3 protein results from TCRdb running MiXCR on the multiplex PCR reads. This sample carries around 520,000 distinct CDR3 sequences, around a quarter of them seen once, and the ten largest clones take 11%. What was sequenced was blood. V gene TRBV6-2 or TRBV6-3 combines with J gene TRBJ2-5, with 12 positions matching TRBD2. The sequence was obtained from a woman between 25 and 40 years old with Graves' ophthalmopathy. The CDR3 region has the DNA TGTGCCAGCACCACACCGACTAGCGGGGGACGAATAGCCCAGTACTTC. Translated: CASTTPTSGGRIAQYF.